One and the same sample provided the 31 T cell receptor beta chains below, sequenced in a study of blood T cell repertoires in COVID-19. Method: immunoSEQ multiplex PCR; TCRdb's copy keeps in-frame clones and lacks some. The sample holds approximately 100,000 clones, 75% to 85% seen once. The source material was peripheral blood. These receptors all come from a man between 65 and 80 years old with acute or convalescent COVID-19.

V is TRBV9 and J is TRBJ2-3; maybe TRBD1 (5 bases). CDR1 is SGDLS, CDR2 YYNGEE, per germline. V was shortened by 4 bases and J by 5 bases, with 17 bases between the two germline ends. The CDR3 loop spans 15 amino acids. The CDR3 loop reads CASSRGDRTLDTQYF. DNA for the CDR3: TGTGCCAGCAGCCGAGGAGACAGAACTCTAGATACGCAGTATTTT.

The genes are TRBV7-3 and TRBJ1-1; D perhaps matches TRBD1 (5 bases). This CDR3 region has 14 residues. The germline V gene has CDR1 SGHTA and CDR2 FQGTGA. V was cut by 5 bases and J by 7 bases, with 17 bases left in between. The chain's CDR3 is CASSPTHGGREAFF. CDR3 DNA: TGTGCCAGCAGCCCCACCCACGGGGGTCGTGAAGCTTTCTTT.

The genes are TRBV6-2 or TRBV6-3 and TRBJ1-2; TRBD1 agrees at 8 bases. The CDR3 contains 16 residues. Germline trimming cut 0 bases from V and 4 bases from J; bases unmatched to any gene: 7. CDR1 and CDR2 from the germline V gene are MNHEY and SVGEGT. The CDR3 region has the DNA TGTGCCAGCAGTTACTCGATCCAGGGGGCCGGCTATGGCTACACCTTC. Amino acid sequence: CASSYSIQGAGYGYTF.

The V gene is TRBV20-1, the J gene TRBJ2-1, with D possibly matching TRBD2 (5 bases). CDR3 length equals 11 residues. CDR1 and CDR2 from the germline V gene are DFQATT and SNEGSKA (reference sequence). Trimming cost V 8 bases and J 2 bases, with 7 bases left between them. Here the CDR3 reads CSFGTYNEQFF. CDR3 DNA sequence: TGCAGTTTCGGGACCTACAATGAGCAGTTCTTC.

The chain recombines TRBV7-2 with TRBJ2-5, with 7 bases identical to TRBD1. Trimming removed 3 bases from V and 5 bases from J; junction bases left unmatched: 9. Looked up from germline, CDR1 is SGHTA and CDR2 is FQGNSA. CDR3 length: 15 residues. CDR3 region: CASSFTGQSDETQYF. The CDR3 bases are TGTGCCAGCAGCTTCACGGGACAGAGTGACGAGACCCAGTACTTC.

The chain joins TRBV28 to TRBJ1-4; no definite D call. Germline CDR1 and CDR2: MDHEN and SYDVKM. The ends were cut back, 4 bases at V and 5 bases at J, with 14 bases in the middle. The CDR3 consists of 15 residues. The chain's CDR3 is CASSSFGGMNEKLFF. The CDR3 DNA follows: TGTGCCAGCAGTTCGTTTGGCGGCATGAATGAAAAACTGTTTTTT.

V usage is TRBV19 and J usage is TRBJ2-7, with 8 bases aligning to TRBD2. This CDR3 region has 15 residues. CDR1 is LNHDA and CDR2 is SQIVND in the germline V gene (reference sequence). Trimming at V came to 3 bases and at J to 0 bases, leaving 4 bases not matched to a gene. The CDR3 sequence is CASSMAGGGSYEQYF. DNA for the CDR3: TGTGCCAGTAGTATGGCGGGAGGTGGCTCCTACGAGCAGTACTTC.

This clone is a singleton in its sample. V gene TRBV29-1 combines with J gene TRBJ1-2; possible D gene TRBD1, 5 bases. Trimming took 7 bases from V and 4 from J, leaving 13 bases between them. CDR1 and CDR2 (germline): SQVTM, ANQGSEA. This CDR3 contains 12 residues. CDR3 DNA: TGCAGCGGTCGGACAAGATCCTATGGCTACACCTTC. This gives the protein CSGRTRSYGYTF.

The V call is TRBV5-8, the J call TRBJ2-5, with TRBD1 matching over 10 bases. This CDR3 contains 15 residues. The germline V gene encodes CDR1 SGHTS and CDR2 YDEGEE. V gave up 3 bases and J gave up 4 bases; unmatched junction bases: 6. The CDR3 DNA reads TGTGCCAGCAGCTCCGGGACAGGGGAGGGAGAGACCCAGTACTTC. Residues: CASSSGTGEGETQYF.

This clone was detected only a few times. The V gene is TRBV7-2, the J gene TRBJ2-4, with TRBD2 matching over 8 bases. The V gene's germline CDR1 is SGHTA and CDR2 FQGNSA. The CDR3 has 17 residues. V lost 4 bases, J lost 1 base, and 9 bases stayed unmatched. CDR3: CASSSPGGSTAKNIQYF. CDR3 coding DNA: TGTGCCAGCAGCTCCCCGGGAGGGAGTACGGCCAAAAACATTCAGTACTTC.

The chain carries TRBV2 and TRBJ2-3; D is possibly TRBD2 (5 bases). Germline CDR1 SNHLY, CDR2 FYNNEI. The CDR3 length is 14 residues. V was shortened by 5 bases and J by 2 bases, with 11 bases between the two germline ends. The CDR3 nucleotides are TGTGCCAGCAGTCCGACTATACACACAGATACGCAGTATTTT. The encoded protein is CASSPTIHTDTQYF.

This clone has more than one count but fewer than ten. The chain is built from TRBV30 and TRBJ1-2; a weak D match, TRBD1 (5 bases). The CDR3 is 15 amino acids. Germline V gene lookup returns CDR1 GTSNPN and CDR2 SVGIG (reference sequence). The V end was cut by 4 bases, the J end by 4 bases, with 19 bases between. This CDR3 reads CAWKARDSASYGYTF. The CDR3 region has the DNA TGTGCCTGGAAGGCGAGGGACTCGGCGTCCTATGGCTACACCTTC.

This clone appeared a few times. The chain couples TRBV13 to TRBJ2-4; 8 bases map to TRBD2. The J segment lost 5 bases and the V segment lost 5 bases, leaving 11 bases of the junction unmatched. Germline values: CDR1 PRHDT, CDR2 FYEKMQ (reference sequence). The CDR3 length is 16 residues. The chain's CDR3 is CASSPGGASGQNIQYF. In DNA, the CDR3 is TGTGCCAGCAGCCCGGGGGGGGCTAGCGGACAAAACATTCAGTACTTC.

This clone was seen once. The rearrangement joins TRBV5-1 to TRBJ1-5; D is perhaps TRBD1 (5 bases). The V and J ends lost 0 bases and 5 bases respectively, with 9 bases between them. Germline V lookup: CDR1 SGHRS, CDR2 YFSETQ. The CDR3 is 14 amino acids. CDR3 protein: CASSLGWGDQPQHF. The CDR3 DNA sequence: TGCGCCAGCAGCTTGGGGTGGGGGGATCAGCCCCAGCATTTT.

CDR3 bases: TGTGCCAGCAGCTTATCGAGCGGGAGCCTGGTGTTTTTT. It codes for CASSLSSGSLVFF. The chain employs TRBV7-2 and TRBJ2-2, with 8 bases matching TRBD2. Germline trimming cut 2 bases from V and 15 bases from J; bases unmatched to any gene: 8. This CDR3 comprises 13 residues. Germline assignment: CDR1 SGHTA and CDR2 FQGNSA.

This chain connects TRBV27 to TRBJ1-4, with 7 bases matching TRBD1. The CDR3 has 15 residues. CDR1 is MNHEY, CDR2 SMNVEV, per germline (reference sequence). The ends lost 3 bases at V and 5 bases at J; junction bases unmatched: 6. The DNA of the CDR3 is TGTGCCAGCAGTTTCCACGGACAGGTAAATGAAAAACTGTTTTTT. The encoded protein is CASSFHGQVNEKLFF.

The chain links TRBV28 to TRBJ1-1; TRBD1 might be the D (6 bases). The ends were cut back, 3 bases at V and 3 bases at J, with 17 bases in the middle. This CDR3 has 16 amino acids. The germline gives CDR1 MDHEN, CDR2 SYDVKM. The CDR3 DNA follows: TGTGCCAGCAGTTTGACAGGAATCCCTCAATACACTGAAGCTTTCTTT. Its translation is CASSLTGIPQYTEAFF. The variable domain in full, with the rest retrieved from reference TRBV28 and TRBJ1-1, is DVKVTQSSRYLVKRTGEKVFLECVQDMDHENMFWYRQDPGLGLRLIYFSYDVKMKEKGDIPEGYSVSREKKERFSLILESASTNQTSMYLCASSLTGIPQYTEAFFGQGTRLTVV.

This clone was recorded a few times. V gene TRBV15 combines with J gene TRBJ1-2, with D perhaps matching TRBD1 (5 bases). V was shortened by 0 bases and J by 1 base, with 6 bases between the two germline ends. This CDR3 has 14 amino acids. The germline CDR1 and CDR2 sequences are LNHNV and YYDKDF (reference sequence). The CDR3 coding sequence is TGTGCCACCAGCAGAGATAGGGGTAACTATGGCTACACCTTC. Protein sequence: CATSRDRGNYGYTF.

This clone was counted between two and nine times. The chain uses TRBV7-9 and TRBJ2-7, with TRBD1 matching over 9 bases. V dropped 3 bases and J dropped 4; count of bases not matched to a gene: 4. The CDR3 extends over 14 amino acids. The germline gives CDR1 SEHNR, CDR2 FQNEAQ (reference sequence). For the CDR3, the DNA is TGTGCCAGCAGCTTCCTGGACAGGGGTTACGAGCAGTACTTC. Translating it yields CASSFLDRGYEQYF. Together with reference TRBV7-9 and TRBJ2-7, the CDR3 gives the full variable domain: DTGVSQNPRHKITKRGQNVTFRCDPISEHNRLYWYRQTLGQGPEFLTYFQNEAQLEKSRLLSDRFSAERPKGSFSTLEIQRTEQGDSAMYLCASSFLDRGYEQYFGPGTRLTVT.

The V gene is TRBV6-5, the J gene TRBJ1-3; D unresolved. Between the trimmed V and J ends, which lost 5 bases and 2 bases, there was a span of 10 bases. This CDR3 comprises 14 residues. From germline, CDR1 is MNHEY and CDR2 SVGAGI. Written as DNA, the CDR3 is TGTGCCAGCAGTCTCATGAGGGCTGGAAACACCATATATTTT. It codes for CASSLMRAGNTIYF.

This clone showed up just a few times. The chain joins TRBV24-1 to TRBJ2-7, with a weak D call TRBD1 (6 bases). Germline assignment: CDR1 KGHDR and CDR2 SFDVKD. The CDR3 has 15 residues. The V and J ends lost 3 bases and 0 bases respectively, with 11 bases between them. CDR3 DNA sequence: TGTGCCACCAGTGATCGAGACAGGAGCTCCTACGAGCAGTACTTC. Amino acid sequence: CATSDRDRSSYEQYF.

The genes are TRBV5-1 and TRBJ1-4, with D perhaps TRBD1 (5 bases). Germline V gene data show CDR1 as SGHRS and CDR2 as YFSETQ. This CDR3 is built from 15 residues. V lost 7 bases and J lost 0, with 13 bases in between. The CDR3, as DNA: TGCGCCAGCGGGGCAGGAGCCGCAACTAATGAAAAACTGTTTTTT. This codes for CASGAGAATNEKLFF. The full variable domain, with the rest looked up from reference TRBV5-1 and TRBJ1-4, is KAGVTQTPRYLIKTRGQQVTLSCSPISGHRSVSWYQQTPGQGLQFLFEYFSETQRNKGNFPGRFSGRQFSNSRSEMNVSTLELGDSALYLCASGAGAATNEKLFFGSGTQLSVL.

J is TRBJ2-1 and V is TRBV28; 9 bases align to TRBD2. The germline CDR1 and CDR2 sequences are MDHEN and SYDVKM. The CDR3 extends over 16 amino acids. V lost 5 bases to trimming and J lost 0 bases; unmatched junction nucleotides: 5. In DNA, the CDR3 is TGTGCCAGCAGTGCTCTAGCGGGAAGCTCCTACAATGAGCAGTTCTTC. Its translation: CASSALAGSSYNEQFF.

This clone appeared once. CDR3 DNA: TGTGCCAGCAGTTTCTGGGTTGCGGGCGAGCAGTACTTC. Amino acids: CASSFWVAGEQYF. The chain uses TRBV28 and TRBJ2-7; D is perhaps TRBD2 (5 bases). Between the trimmed V and J ends, which lost 3 bases and 6 bases, there was a span of 12 bases. This CDR3 has 13 amino acids. Germline V gene sequence: CDR1 MDHEN, CDR2 SYDVKM.

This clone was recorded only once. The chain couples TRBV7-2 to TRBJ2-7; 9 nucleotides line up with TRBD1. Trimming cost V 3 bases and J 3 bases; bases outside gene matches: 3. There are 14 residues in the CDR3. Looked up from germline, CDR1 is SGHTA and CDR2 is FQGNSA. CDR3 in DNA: TGTGCCAGCAGCTTCGACAGGGGGAACTACGAGCAGTACTTC. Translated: CASSFDRGNYEQYF.

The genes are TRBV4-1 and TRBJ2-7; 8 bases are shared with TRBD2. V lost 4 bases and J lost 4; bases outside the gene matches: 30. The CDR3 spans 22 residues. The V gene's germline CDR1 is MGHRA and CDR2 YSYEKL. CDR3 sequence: CASSRGRLVASGRGGVGYEQYF. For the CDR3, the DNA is TGCGCCAGCAGCCGTGGCCGTTTGGTGGCTAGCGGGCGCGGCGGGGTGGGGTACGAGCAGTACTTC.

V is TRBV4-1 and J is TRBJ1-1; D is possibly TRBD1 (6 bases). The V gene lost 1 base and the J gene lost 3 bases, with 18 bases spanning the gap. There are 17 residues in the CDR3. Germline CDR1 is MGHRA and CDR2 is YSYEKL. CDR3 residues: CASSQVHGDTIDTEAFF. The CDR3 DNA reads TGCGCCAGCAGCCAAGTCCACGGGGACACTATAGACACTGAAGCTTTCTTT.

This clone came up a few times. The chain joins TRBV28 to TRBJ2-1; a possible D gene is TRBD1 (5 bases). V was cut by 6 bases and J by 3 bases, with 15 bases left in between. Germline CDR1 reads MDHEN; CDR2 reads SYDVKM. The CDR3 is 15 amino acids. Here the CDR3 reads CASRTTGEYYNEQFF. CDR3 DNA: TGTGCCAGCAGGACAACAGGAGAATACTACAATGAGCAGTTCTTC.

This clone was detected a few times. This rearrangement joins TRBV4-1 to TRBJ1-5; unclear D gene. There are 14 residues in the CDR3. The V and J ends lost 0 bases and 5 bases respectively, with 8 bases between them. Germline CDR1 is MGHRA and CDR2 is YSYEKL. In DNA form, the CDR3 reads TGCGCCAGCAGCCAAGAAGGAGGGCATCAGCCCCAGCATTTT. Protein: CASSQEGGHQPQHF.

The CDR3 reads CASSYKGRDSYEQYF. CDR3 nucleotide sequence: TGTGCCAGCAGTTATAAGGGGAGGGACTCCTACGAGCAGTACTTC. The chain combines TRBV6-5 with TRBJ2-7; 7 nucleotides agree with TRBD2. In germline, CDR1 is MNHEY, CDR2 SVGAGI. After removal of 3 bases from V and 0 bases from J, the junction contained 5 bases not matched to a gene. This CDR3 is built from 15 residues.

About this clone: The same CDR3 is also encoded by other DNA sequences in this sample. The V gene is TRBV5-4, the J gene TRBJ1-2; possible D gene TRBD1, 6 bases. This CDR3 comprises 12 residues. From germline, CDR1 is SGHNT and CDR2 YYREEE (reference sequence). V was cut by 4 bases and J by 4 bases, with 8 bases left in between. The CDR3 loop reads CASSPDSYGYTF. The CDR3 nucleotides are TGTGCCAGCAGCCCGGACAGCTATGGCTACACCTTC.